One sample yielded the 13 T cell receptor beta chains listed below, sequenced in a study of shared clonotypes between healthy human individuals. Sequencing was performed with immunoSEQ multiplex PCR; in TCRdb, only in-frame clones are kept and a portion is missing. This sample has about 230,000 clones, with over 50% found just once. The sequenced sample consisted of memory CD4+ T cells sorted from blood. The subset: CD45RA-negative fraction. The receptor set was obtained from a man aged 30 to 45 in good health.

Worth noting for this clone: Other DNA sequences in this sample translate to the same CDR3. This rearrangement joins TRBV2 to TRBJ1-5; D ambiguous. V lost 5 bases, J lost 9 bases, and 8 bases lay in between. CDR1 is SNHLY and CDR2 is FYNNEI in the germline V gene. The length of the CDR3 is 11 residues. CDR3 sequence reads: CASSLLGPQHF. CDR3 nucleotides: TGTGCCAGCAGTCTCTTGGGGCCCCAGCATTTT.

The chain joins TRBV10-3 to TRBJ2-3; D remains unclear. V was clipped by 6 bases and J by 2 bases, with 12 bases between them. Germline CDR1 and CDR2: ENHRY and SYGVKD. CDR3 length equals 14 residues. CDR3 region: CAIRQSSNTDTQYF. CDR3 nucleotides: TGTGCCATCAGACAGTCTTCTAACACAGATACGCAGTATTTT.

The V and J genes are TRBV10-3 and TRBJ2-1; D perhaps matches TRBD2 (6 bases). Germline V gene data show CDR1 as ENHRY and CDR2 as SYGVKD. Deletions cut 7 bases from V and 7 bases from J, with 17 bases between. This CDR3 is built from 14 residues. CDR3 protein: CAIKTGEIRNEQFF. In DNA form, the CDR3 reads TGTGCCATCAAAACGGGAGAGATTCGGAATGAGCAGTTCTTC.

V and J are TRBV7-9 and TRBJ2-5; D is undetermined. The germline V and J ends were trimmed by 5 bases and 1 base, with 11 bases remaining between them. Germline loops: CDR1 SEHNR, CDR2 FQNEAQ (reference sequence). The CDR3 extends over 14 amino acids. The CDR3 reads CASSTHRVQETQYF. DNA of the CDR3: TGTGCCAGCAGCACTCACAGAGTCCAAGAGACCCAGTACTTC.

The gene calls are TRBV10-2 and TRBJ2-3; D is possibly TRBD1 or TRBD2 (6 bases each). The CDR3 is 14 amino acids. V was clipped by 10 bases and J by 3 bases, with 17 bases between them. In germline, CDR1 is WSHSY, CDR2 SAAADI. DNA of the CDR3: TGCGCCACCCAGGGGATTAGCGGTACAGATACGCAGTATTTT. This gives the protein CATQGISGTDTQYF.

The rearrangement uses TRBV29-1 and TRBJ2-5, with D perhaps TRBD2 (5 bases). This CDR3 is 12 amino acids long. V was shortened by 7 bases and J by 2 bases, with 11 bases between the two germline ends. Germline V lookup: CDR1 SQVTM, CDR2 ANQGSEA. CDR3 coding DNA: TGCAGCGCAGGAGGAGTACAAGAGACCCAGTACTTC. This translates into CSAGGVQETQYF. The variable domain in full, with the rest retrieved from reference TRBV29-1 and TRBJ2-5, is SAVISQKPSRDICQRGTSLTIQCQVDSQVTMMFWYRQQPGQSLTLIATANQGSEATYESGFVIDKFPISRPNLTFSTLTVSNMSPEDSSIYLCSAGGVQETQYFGPGTRLLVL.

The rearrangement joins TRBV9 to TRBJ1-4; no reliable D call. The germline V and J ends were trimmed by 0 bases and 4 bases, with 10 bases remaining between them. CDR1 and CDR2 (germline): SGDLS, YYNGEE. The CDR3 is 15 amino acids. The CDR3 DNA follows: TGTGCCAGCAGCGTAGCTACCAGCTTTAATGAAAAACTGTTTTTT. Amino acid sequence: CASSVATSFNEKLFF.

Concerning this clone itself: Other DNA sequences in the same sample also yield this CDR3. The chain combines TRBV18 with TRBJ2-1; unclear D gene. The V and J ends lost 0 bases and 0 bases respectively, with 0 bases between them. Germline CDR1 KGHSH, CDR2 LQKENI. The CDR3 has 13 amino acids. CDR3 loop: CASSPPSYNEQFF. CDR3 DNA: TGTGCCAGCTCACCACCCTCCTACAATGAGCAGTTCTTC.

The rearrangement uses TRBV5-1 and TRBJ2-3; TRBD2 matches at 11 bases. J gave up 4 bases and V 0 bases, and 10 bases lay outside the gene matches. The CDR3 has 18 residues. From germline, CDR1 is SGHRS and CDR2 YFSETQ. In DNA, the CDR3 is TGCGCCAGCAGCTTGGCCGTAGTAGCGGGAGGGGAGTCAGATACGCAGTATTTT. This encodes CASSLAVVAGGESDTQYF.

The V gene is TRBV10-3, the J gene TRBJ2-7, with D perhaps matching TRBD2 (6 bases). Trimming stripped 3 bases from V and 4 bases from J, with 16 bases between. CDR1 is ENHRY and CDR2 is SYGVKD in the germline V gene. The CDR3 sequence is 15 residues long. This CDR3 is CAISERGSGQYEQYF. As DNA, the CDR3 is TGTGCCATCAGTGAACGGGGGTCAGGGCAGTACGAGCAGTACTTC.

This clone turned up a few times. The J gene is TRBJ1-5, the V gene TRBV2, with D possibly matching TRBD1 (6 bases). With 0 bases removed from V and 0 bases from J, the gap between germline ends came to 12 bases. This CDR3 spans 17 amino acids. Germline V gene lookup returns CDR1 SNHLY and CDR2 FYNNEI. The CDR3 loop is CASSEASGTLSNQPQHF. DNA of the CDR3: TGTGCCAGCAGTGAAGCTTCCGGGACACTTAGCAATCAGCCCCAGCATTTT.

This clone has just a few counts. This sequence joins TRBV7-3 and TRBJ2-7, with D possibly being TRBD2 (6 bases). V was trimmed by 11 bases and J by 0 bases, leaving 17 bases between them. Germline V gene lookup returns CDR1 SGHTA and CDR2 FQGTGA. The CDR3 extends over 14 amino acids. CDR3 sequence reads: CAPSWRGRSYEQYF. The CDR3 DNA sequence: TGTGCCCCCAGCTGGCGGGGTCGCTCCTACGAGCAGTACTTC.

This clone was found many times. J is TRBJ1-1 and V is TRBV2; D gene uncertain. Per germline, CDR1 SNHLY and CDR2 FYNNEI. CDR3 length: 13 residues. V was pared by 2 bases and J by 4 bases, with 8 bases between. CDR3 loop: CASSEQAPTEAFF. Here the CDR3 DNA reads TGTGCCAGCAGTGAACAGGCTCCCACTGAAGCTTTCTTT.